This record covers a single T cell receptor (beta chain). TCRdb keeps only in-frame clones here, not all; method: immunoSEQ multiplex PCR. Here the sample spans roughly 13,000 clones, 85% to 90% being singletons. These data are taken from a study of OX40 agonist ivuxolimab in advanced cancers. Germline V CDR1 and CDR2: SGHRS, YFSETQ. The length of the CDR3 is 13 residues. V was cut by 4 bases and J by 8 bases, with 15 bases left in between. The TCR originated in an adult with an advanced solid tumor such as melanoma, head and neck, liver or kidney cancer. Sequences were derived from CD4+ or CD8+ T cells sorted from blood, sampled in a trial of the OX40 agonist ivuxolimab. This chain links TRBV5-1 with TRBJ1-2; possible D gene TRBD1, 5 bases. The DNA of the CDR3 is TGCGCCAGCAGCCCTGACGGGGCAAGAGGCTACACCTTC. Protein product: CASSPDGARGYTF.